The present entry profiles one T cell receptor (beta chain) with its context. The data were obtained in a study of control samples from healthy donors and cancer patients. Measured with immunoSEQ multiplex PCR; TCRdb has only the in-frame clones, and not every one. The data show roughly 120,000 clones, around 88% seen once. The receptor was isolated from a man in his forties in good health. Sequencing was performed on blood.

The CDR3 protein is CASSPPGQINEKLFF. In DNA, the CDR3 is TGTGCCAGCTCACCACCGGGACAGATAAATGAAAAACTGTTTTTT. This chain links TRBV18 with TRBJ1-4; 7 nucleotides align to TRBD1. This CDR3 has 15 amino acids. Germline loops: CDR1 KGHSH, CDR2 LQKENI. Losses at the gene ends were 0 bases for V and 5 bases for J; bases not matched to a gene: 3.